The clone carrying this T cell receptor (beta chain) was found a few times. What it binds is not known. This sample is drawn from a study of T cell repertoires in cytomegalovirus infection. With 6 bases removed from V and 0 bases from J, the gap between germline ends came to 13 bases. The germline gives CDR1 MNHNS, CDR2 SASEGT. The CDR3 spans 15 residues. From the reads, TCRdb called clonotypes with MiXCR, one entry per CDR3 protein. The sample has about 830,000 distinct CDR3 sequences; about 33% are singletons. This chain links TRBV6-1 with TRBJ2-3, with no clear D. The clonotype comes from a human donor in good health (CMV status not recorded). Some clones in this sample may be carry-over from other donors' samples. The sample in question was cultured CD8+ T cells from PBMCs, obtained from culture after CMV antigen stimulation. CDR3 bases: TGTGCCAGCAGACTCAGCAGAGAAAGCACAGATACGCAGTATTTT. Its protein is CASRLSRESTDTQYF.